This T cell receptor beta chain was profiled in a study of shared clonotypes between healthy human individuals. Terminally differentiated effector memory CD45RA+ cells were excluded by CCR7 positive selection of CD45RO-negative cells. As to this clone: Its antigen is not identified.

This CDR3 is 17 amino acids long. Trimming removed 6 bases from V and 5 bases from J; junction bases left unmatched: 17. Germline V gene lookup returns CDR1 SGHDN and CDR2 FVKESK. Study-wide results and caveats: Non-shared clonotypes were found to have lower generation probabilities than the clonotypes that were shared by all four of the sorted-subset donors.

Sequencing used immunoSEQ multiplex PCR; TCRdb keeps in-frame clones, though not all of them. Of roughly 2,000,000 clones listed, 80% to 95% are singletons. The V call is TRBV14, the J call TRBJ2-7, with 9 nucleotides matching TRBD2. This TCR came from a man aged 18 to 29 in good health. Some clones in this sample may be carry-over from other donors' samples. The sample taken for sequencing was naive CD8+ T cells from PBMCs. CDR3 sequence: CASRSGDNVAGVNEQYF. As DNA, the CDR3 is TGTGCCAGCAGGTCGGGGGATAACGTAGCGGGAGTCAACGAGCAGTACTTC.